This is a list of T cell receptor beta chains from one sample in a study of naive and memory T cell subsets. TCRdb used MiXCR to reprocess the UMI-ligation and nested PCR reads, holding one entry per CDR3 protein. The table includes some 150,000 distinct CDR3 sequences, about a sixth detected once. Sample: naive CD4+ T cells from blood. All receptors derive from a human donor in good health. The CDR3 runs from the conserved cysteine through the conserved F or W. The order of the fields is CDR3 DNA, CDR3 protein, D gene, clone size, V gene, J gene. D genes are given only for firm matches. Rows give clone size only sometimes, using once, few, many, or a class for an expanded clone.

TGCAGTGCTAGCATCAGGGGGGTATCCTACGAGCAGTACTTC	CSASIRGVSYEQYF	.	.	TRBV20-1	TRBJ2-7
TGCGCCAGCAGCTTCCCTAGCAATGAGCAGTTCTTC	CASSFPSNEQFF	.	.	TRBV5-1	TRBJ2-1
TGTGCCAGCAGTTTACCAGGGGGGAGGAGGCAGTACTTC	CASSLPGGRRQYF	.	many	TRBV12-3/TRBV12-4	TRBJ2-7
TGTGCCAGTAGGGACAGGGGTTGGGCAGATACGCAGTATTTT	CASRDRGWADTQYF	TRBD1	few	TRBV19	TRBJ2-3
TGCAGCGTTGAATGGACGGGCACCGGGGAGCTGTTTTTT	CSVEWTGTGELFF	.	many	TRBV29-1	TRBJ2-2
TGTGCCAGCAGCTTACGACTAGCGGGGGCCCCGGATACGCAGTATTTT	CASSLRLAGAPDTQYF	TRBD2	.	TRBV7-2	TRBJ2-3
TGTGCCAGCAGTTGGGACAGCCAAGAGACCCAGTACTTC	CASSWDSQETQYF	TRBD1	.	TRBV28	TRBJ2-5
TGTGCCAGCAGTTTGGGACAGGGTAAGGGCGAGCAGTACTTC	CASSLGQGKGEQYF	TRBD1	.	TRBV28	TRBJ2-7
TGCGCCAGCAGCTTGGGAGCGGGAACGGGTGAGCAGTTCTTC	CASSLGAGTGEQFF	TRBD2	few	TRBV5-1	TRBJ2-1
TGTGCCAGCAGCCAAGAGGGGACGAGAAACTCCTACGAGCAGTACTTC	CASSQEGTRNSYEQYF	.	few	TRBV3-1	TRBJ2-7
TGTGCCAGCAGCGGGTCCTGCTTGGAGACCCAGTACTTC	CASSGSCLETQYF	.	.	TRBV7-6	TRBJ2-5
TGTGCCATCAGTGAGTCGACTAGCGCCTACAATGAGCAGTTCTTC	CAISESTSAYNEQFF	TRBD2	.	TRBV10-3	TRBJ2-1
TGTGCCAGCAGGGGACTAGCGGGCTCCTACAATGAGCAGTTCTTC	CASRGLAGSYNEQFF	TRBD2	.	TRBV27	TRBJ2-1
TGCGCCAGCAGCCCCGGGACTAGCGGGAGTGAGACCCAGTACTTC	CASSPGTSGSETQYF	TRBD2	few	TRBV5-1	TRBJ2-5
TGCAGCGCCCAAGGACTAGCGGGTACGAACACCGGGGAGCTGTTTTTT	CSAQGLAGTNTGELFF	TRBD2	.	TRBV29-1	TRBJ2-2
TGCAGTGCTAGGCCGGGGGGGAGGCCCTACGAGCAGTACTTC	CSARPGGRPYEQYF	TRBD2	few	TRBV20-1	TRBJ2-7
TGTGCCAGCAGGACCAGGACTAGCGGGGCCGGGGAGCTGTTTTTT	CASRTRTSGAGELFF	TRBD2	few	TRBV2	TRBJ2-2
TGCACCAGCACGAAGGCCCGGAGGAACTGGACCCAGTACTTC	CTSTKARRNWTQYF	.	.	TRBV27	TRBJ2-5
TGTGCCAGCAGCCCGAGTTTCTTGAACACTGAAGCTTTCTTT	CASSPSFLNTEAFF	.	.	TRBV7-9	TRBJ1-1
TGTGCCAGCAGGAAAGGGGTGGGAACCGAGTATTTT	CASRKGVGTEYF	.	.	TRBV13	TRBJ2-3
TGCAGTGCTGCCGCTCGGACTAGCGACTACAATGAGCAGTTCTTC	CSAAARTSDYNEQFF	TRBD2	few	TRBV20-1	TRBJ2-1
TGTGCCATCAATCTTAGCGGGACTCGCTCCTACAATGAGCAGTTCTTC	CAINLSGTRSYNEQFF	TRBD2	few	TRBV10-3	TRBJ2-1
TGTGCCAGCAGCGTAGTCGGGGGTCGTCGAGAGACCCAGTACTTC	CASSVVGGRRETQYF	.	few	TRBV9	TRBJ2-5